The 28 T cell receptor beta chains below come from one sample, sequenced in a study of response to subunit inactivated influenza vaccine. One entry per CDR3 protein results from TCRdb running MiXCR on the RT-PCR reads. The sample lists 710,000 or so distinct CDR3 sequences, around a sixth seen once, with roughly 11% in the top ten. The sample in question was PBMCs from blood, obtained 11 to 12 days after vaccination. The receptors were sampled from a man aged 45 to 65 who received an inactivated influenza vaccine.

The V gene is TRBV4-2, the J gene TRBJ2-3, with 10 bases that match TRBD2. Losses at the gene ends were 0 bases for V and 5 bases for J; bases not matched to a gene: 17. The germline V gene encodes CDR1 LGHNA and CDR2 YNFKEQ. This CDR3 is 20 amino acids long. CDR3 sequence reads: CASSQEAGPVGASGRDTQYF. In nucleotides, the CDR3 is TGTGCCAGCAGCCAAGAGGCGGGGCCCGTGGGGGCTAGCGGGAGAGATACGCAGTATTTT.

V and J are TRBV7-8 and TRBJ2-2; D possibly corresponds to TRBD1 (6 bases). This CDR3 has 15 residues. The germline gives CDR1 SGHVS, CDR2 FQNEAQ. Trimming removed 5 bases from V and 2 bases from J, with 12 bases in between. CDR3: CASSTLQGNTGELFF. The CDR3 nucleotides are TGTGCCAGCAGCACTTTACAGGGTAACACCGGGGAGCTGTTTTTT.

J is TRBJ2-7 and V is TRBV12-3 or TRBV12-4; 10 bases line up with TRBD1. V lost 7 bases and J lost 5; bases outside the gene matches: 11. The length of the CDR3 is 15 residues. This chain's CDR3 is CASTFLTGGLDEQYF. The CDR3 nucleotides read TGTGCCAGCACCTTCCTGACAGGGGGCTTGGACGAGCAGTACTTC.

This clonotype was detected only a few times. The V gene is TRBV12-3 or TRBV12-4, the J gene TRBJ1-2; the match to TRBD1 covers 7 bases. The CDR3 loop spans 15 amino acids. Trimming took 5 bases from V and 5 from J; bases not matched to a gene: 11. CDR3 sequence (DNA): TGTGCCAGCAGTGCCCAGAGACAGGGAACGTATGGCTACACCTTC. It is translated as CASSAQRQGTYGYTF.

The chain recombines TRBV6-1 with TRBJ2-7; tentative D call: TRBD2 (5 bases). From germline, CDR1 is MNHNS and CDR2 SASEGT. Trimming shortened V by 8 bases and J by 3 bases, and 17 bases separated the two germline ends. The CDR3 is 14 amino acids. CDR3 in amino acids: CASSKRVGIYEQYF. The CDR3 bases are TGTGCCAGCTCCAAAAGGGTCGGGATCTACGAGCAGTACTTC.

This chain joins TRBV12-3 or TRBV12-4 and TRBJ2-5, with TRBD1 as a possible D gene (6 bases). Trimming left V 4 bases short and J 5 bases short, with 14 bases between. CDR3 length equals 14 residues. This CDR3 is CASSSYDRIETQYF. The CDR3 nucleotides are TGTGCCAGCAGTTCTTACGACAGGATCGAGACCCAGTACTTC.

The chain links TRBV9 to TRBJ2-1; possible D gene TRBD1, 5 bases. Trimming removed 4 bases from V and 8 bases from J, with 10 bases in between. The CDR3 has 12 amino acids. Per the germline V gene, CDR1 is SGDLS and CDR2 is YYNGEE. CDR3 DNA: TGTGCCAGCAGCCAGGGTCTCGATGAGCAGTTCTTC. Protein sequence: CASSQGLDEQFF.

V gene TRBV4-2 combines with J gene TRBJ2-5, with D tentatively TRBD2 (5 bases). The CDR3 totals 16 residues. Germline CDR1 and CDR2: LGHNA and YNFKEQ. V lost 1 base and J 1 base, leaving 13 bases between the germline ends. As DNA, the CDR3 is TGTGCCAGCAGCCAAGGGTATGAGCGGCCCCAAGAGACCCAGTACTTC. Translating gives CASSQGYERPQETQYF.

This clonotype has at least ten counts. The V and J genes are TRBV7-2 and TRBJ2-1, with TRBD2 matching 8 bases. The CDR3 is 15 amino acids. Trimming at V came to 1 base and at J to 6 bases, leaving 5 bases not matched to a gene. The germline CDR1 and CDR2 sequences are SGHTA and FQGNSA. CDR3 coding DNA: TGTGCCAGCAGCTTAGTGTTGCGGGGGGCCAATGAGCAGTTCTTC. Its protein is CASSLVLRGANEQFF. Full variable domain (missing parts from reference TRBV7-2 and TRBJ2-1): GAGVSQSPSNKVTEKGKDVELRCDPISGHTALYWYRQSLGQGLEFLIYFQGNSAPDKSGLPSDRFSAERTGGSVSTLTIQRTQQEDSAVYLCASSLVLRGANEQFFGPGTRLTVL.

J is TRBJ2-5 and V is TRBV6-5; 15 nucleotides line up with TRBD2. With 2 bases clipped from V and 4 bases from J, the junction kept 5 bases outside the gene matches. The CDR3 has 17 amino acids. Germline-derived CDR1 and CDR2 are MNHEY and SVGAGI. The CDR3 nucleotides read TGTGCCAGCAGTTACACCAGGACTAGCGGGAGGGGAGAGACCCAGTACTTC. It translates to CASSYTRTSGRGETQYF.

This clonotype was picked up a small number of times. This chain joins TRBV4-2 and TRBJ2-7; TRBD2 matches at 10 bases. Trimming took 3 bases from V and 1 from J; bases not matched to a gene: 3. The CDR3 has 15 residues. Germline lookup yields CDR1 LGHNA and CDR2 YNFKEQ. CDR3 DNA sequence: TGTGCCAGCAGCCAGGGACTAGCGTCTTCCTACGAGCAGTACTTC. This sequence encodes CASSQGLASSYEQYF.

Only a few counts were recorded for this clonotype. The genes are TRBV15 and TRBJ2-5, with D possibly being TRBD1 (5 bases). This CDR3 spans 13 amino acids. Between the trimmed V and J ends, which lost 3 bases and 5 bases, there was a span of 10 bases. CDR1 is LNHNV and CDR2 is YYDKDF in the germline V gene (reference sequence). The CDR3 reads CATSSAGLETQYF. CDR3 nucleotides: TGTGCCACCAGCAGTGCAGGGTTGGAGACCCAGTACTTC.

Only a few counts were recorded for this clonotype. In nucleotides, the CDR3 is TGTGCCAGCAGCCAGGGACTAGCGGGAGTTGGTGAGCAGTACTTC. It encodes CASSQGLAGVGEQYF. The chain employs TRBV3-1 and TRBJ2-7; TRBD2 aligns across 14 bases. Trimming removed 3 bases from V and 7 bases from J; junction bases left unmatched: 5. Germline-derived CDR1 and CDR2 are LGHDT and YNNKEL (reference sequence). There are 15 residues in the CDR3.

The chain joins TRBV7-2 to TRBJ2-5; 7 positions match TRBD2. This CDR3 is 14 amino acids long. The germline V gene has CDR1 SGHTA and CDR2 FQGNSA. J was trimmed by 5 bases and V by 3 bases; bases with no gene match: 6. CDR3 region: CASSLTRETETQYF. Written as DNA, the CDR3 is TGTGCCAGCAGCTTGACGCGGGAGACGGAGACCCAGTACTTC. The complete variable domain, with remaining parts taken from reference TRBV7-2 and TRBJ2-5, reads GAGVSQSPSNKVTEKGKDVELRCDPISGHTALYWYRQSLGQGLEFLIYFQGNSAPDKSGLPSDRFSAERTGGSVSTLTIQRTQQEDSAVYLCASSLTRETETQYFGPGTRLLVL.

The chain couples TRBV27 to TRBJ1-2, with D possibly TRBD1 on 5 matching bases. The CDR3 contains 14 residues. CDR1 MNHEY and CDR2 SMNVEV come from the germline V gene (reference sequence). V was pared by 8 bases and J by 2 bases, with 15 bases between. The CDR3 DNA reads TGTGCCAGCCGGAGGGGCAGGGTCAACTATGGCTACACCTTC. This sequence encodes CASRRGRVNYGYTF.

The chain links TRBV4-2 to TRBJ2-2; 7 nucleotides agree with TRBD2. The CDR3 runs to 16 residues. CDR1 is LGHNA and CDR2 is YNFKEQ in the germline V gene. V shed 0 bases and J 3 bases; nucleotides not matched to a gene: 4. The CDR3 nucleotides read TGTGCCAGCAGCCAAGACGCTAGCGGACACACCGGGGAGCTGTTTTTT. Its protein is CASSQDASGHTGELFF.

This clonotype was picked up a small number of times. The chain recombines TRBV7-9 with TRBJ2-1, with 13 bases identical to TRBD2. The germline V gene has CDR1 SEHNR and CDR2 FQNEAQ (reference sequence). The CDR3 sequence is 16 residues long. The junction had 10 bases not matched to a gene; V was cut back by 6 bases and J by 8 bases. The CDR3 bases are TGTGCCAGCAGGGCTCGCGGGACTAGCGGGGACGATGAGCAGTTCTTC. Protein: CASRARGTSGDDEQFF.

CDR3 bases: TGTGCCAGCGCCTCTCAGGGCGGCAGGGAAGAGACCCAGTACTTC. It translates to CASASQGGREETQYF. This rearrangement joins TRBV6-1 to TRBJ2-5; weak D call: TRBD1 (5 bases). V gave up 8 bases and J gave up 3 bases, with 19 bases separating them. Germline CDR1 MNHNS, CDR2 SASEGT. This CDR3 is 15 amino acids long.

The chain combines TRBV28 with TRBJ2-7; no firm D call. Per the germline V gene, CDR1 is MDHEN and CDR2 is SYDVKM. Trimming cost V 6 bases and J 9 bases, with 12 bases left between them. This CDR3 spans 11 amino acids. The CDR3 sequence: CASSLEKLQYF. The CDR3 nucleotides are TGTGCCAGCAGCCTCGAGAAGTTGCAGTACTTC. Filled out from reference TRBV28 and TRBJ2-7, the complete variable domain reads DVKVTQSSRYLVKRTGEKVFLECVQDMDHENMFWYRQDPGLGLRLIYFSYDVKMKEKGDIPEGYSVSREKKERFSLILESASTNQTSMYLCASSLEKLQYFGPGTRLTVT.

The table lists this clonotype with many counts. The V gene is TRBV3-1, the J gene TRBJ2-1; possible D gene TRBD2, 6 bases. CDR1 is LGHDT and CDR2 is YNNKEL in the germline V gene (reference sequence). Trimming cost V 6 bases and J 13 bases, with 19 bases left between them. The CDR3 is 13 residues long. The CDR3 is CASSSGLTIPQFF. DNA for the CDR3: TGTGCCAGCAGTTCCGGACTAACCATCCCCCAGTTCTTC.

This clonotype appeared a few times. V and J are TRBV10-3 and TRBJ2-7; D might be TRBD1 (5 bases). Trimming pared 0 bases from V and 5 bases from J, leaving 14 bases between. This CDR3 is 15 amino acids long. Germline assignment: CDR1 ENHRY and CDR2 SYGVKD. CDR3 nucleotides: TGTGCCATCAGTGAGTCCGCAGGGTTGAACAACGAGCAGTACTTC. As protein: CAISESAGLNNEQYF.

The chain is built from TRBV18 and TRBJ1-1, with 10 bases that match TRBD1. This CDR3 region has 18 residues. With V trimmed by 3 bases and J by 5 bases, 15 bases remained unmatched. Germline V CDR1 and CDR2: KGHSH, LQKENI. The CDR3 spells CASSPDRGLYSGLTEAFF. Written as DNA, the CDR3 is TGTGCCAGCTCACCCGACAGGGGGCTCTATTCCGGGCTAACTGAAGCTTTCTTT.

This clonotype has just a few counts. The CDR3 loop is CASRDRGLWETQYF. The DNA for the CDR3 is TGTGCCAGCCGGGACAGGGGGCTCTGGGAGACCCAGTACTTC. The chain is built from TRBV28 and TRBJ2-5; 12 nucleotides match TRBD1. This CDR3 contains 14 residues. The junction had 6 bases not matched to a gene; V was cut back by 8 bases and J by 5 bases. Germline CDR1 reads MDHEN; CDR2 reads SYDVKM.

The CDR3 loop reads CASSQAGMANIQYF. The CDR3 nucleotides are TGCGCCAGCAGCCAAGCAGGGATGGCAAACATTCAGTACTTC. The chain combines TRBV4-3 with TRBJ2-4; D may be TRBD1 (5 bases). The V gene's germline CDR1 is LGHNA and CDR2 YSLEER. V was trimmed by 1 base and J by 6 bases, leaving 10 bases between them. The CDR3 is 14 residues long.

This clonotype was observed a handful of times. The chain combines TRBV10-3 with TRBJ1-2, with no clear D. The CDR3 extends over 14 amino acids. Between the trimmed V and J ends, which lost 0 bases and 4 bases, there was a span of 9 bases. Germline V gene data show CDR1 as ENHRY and CDR2 as SYGVKD. CDR3 sequence reads: CAISESYQSYGYTF. CDR3 coding DNA: TGTGCCATCAGTGAGTCTTACCAGAGCTATGGCTACACCTTC.

The rearrangement links TRBV5-1 to TRBJ2-3; D might be TRBD2 (6 bases). The V end was cut by 2 bases, the J end by 4 bases, with 17 bases between. Germline values: CDR1 SGHRS, CDR2 YFSETQ. The CDR3 loop spans 16 amino acids. The CDR3 DNA sequence: TGCGCCAGCAGCTTTGGCGGGGCCGGGTTATCAGATACGCAGTATTTT. Translated, it gives CASSFGGAGLSDTQYF.

In the case of this clonotype: One end of the junction fails to match germline, which may point to a read error. The gene calls are TRBV29-1 and TRBJ2-7; D possibly uses TRBD1 or TRBD2 (5 bases each). The CDR3 has 14 amino acids. From germline, CDR1 is SQVTM and CDR2 ANQGSEA. CDR3 sequence: CSVRKDIPDYEQYF. CDR3 bases: TGTAGCGTTCGGAAGGACATCCCTGACTACGAGCAGTACTTC.

This clonotype was detected a few times. This rearrangement joins TRBV2 to TRBJ2-7; no clear D gene. Germline CDR1 is SNHLY and CDR2 is FYNNEI. There are 12 residues in the CDR3. The V and J ends lost 7 bases and 2 bases respectively, with 9 bases between them. CDR3: CASTRQAYEQYF. The DNA of the CDR3 is TGTGCCAGCACTCGACAAGCCTACGAGCAGTACTTC.